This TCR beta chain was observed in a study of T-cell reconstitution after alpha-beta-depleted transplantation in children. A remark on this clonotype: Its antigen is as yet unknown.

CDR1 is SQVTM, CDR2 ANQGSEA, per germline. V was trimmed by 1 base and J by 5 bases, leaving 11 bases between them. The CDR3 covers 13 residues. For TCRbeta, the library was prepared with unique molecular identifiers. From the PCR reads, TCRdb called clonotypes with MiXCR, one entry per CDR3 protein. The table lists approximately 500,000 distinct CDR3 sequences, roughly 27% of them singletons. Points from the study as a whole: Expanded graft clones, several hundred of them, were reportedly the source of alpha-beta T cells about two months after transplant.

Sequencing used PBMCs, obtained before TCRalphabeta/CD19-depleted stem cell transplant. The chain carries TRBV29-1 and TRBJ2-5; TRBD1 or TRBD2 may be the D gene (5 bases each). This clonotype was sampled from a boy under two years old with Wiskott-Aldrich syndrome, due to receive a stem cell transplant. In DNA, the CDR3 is TGCAGCGTTGAAGTGGGGGTGGGGGAGACCCAGTACTTC. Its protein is CSVEVGVGETQYF.